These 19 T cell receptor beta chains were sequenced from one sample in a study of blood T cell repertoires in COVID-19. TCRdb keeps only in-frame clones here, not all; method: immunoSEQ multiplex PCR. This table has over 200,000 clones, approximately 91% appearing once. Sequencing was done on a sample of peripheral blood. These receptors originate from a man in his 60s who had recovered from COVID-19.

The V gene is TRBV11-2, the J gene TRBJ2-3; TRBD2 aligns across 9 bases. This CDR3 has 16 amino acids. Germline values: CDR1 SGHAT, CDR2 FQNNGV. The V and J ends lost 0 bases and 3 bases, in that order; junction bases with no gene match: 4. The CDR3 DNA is TGTGCCAGCAGCTTAGAACTAGCGGGCCGAACAGATACGCAGTATTTT. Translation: CASSLELAGRTDTQYF.

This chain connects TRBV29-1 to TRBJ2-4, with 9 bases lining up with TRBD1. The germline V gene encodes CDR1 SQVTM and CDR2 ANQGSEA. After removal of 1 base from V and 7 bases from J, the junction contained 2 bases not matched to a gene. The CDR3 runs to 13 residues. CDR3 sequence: CSVEGDRGNIQYF. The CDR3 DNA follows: TGCAGCGTTGAAGGCGACAGGGGGAACATTCAGTACTTC.

The CDR3 DNA reads as TGTGCCTGGAGTGTGAAGGACATAGTCTGGGGTCAGCCCCAGCATTTT. It yields the protein CAWSVKDIVWGQPQHF. The chain couples TRBV30 to TRBJ1-5; TRBD1 is a possible D gene (5 bases). Germline V gives CDR1 GTSNPN, CDR2 SVGIG (reference sequence). The length of the CDR3 is 16 residues. The V end was cut by 0 bases, the J end by 6 bases, with 18 bases between. The variable domain in full, completed from reference TRBV30 and TRBJ1-5, reads SQTIHQWPATLVQPVGSPLSLECTVEGTSNPNLYWYRQAAGRGLQLLFYSVGIGQISSEVPQNLSASRPQDRQFILSSKKLLLSDSGFYLCAWSVKDIVWGQPQHFGDGTRLSIL.

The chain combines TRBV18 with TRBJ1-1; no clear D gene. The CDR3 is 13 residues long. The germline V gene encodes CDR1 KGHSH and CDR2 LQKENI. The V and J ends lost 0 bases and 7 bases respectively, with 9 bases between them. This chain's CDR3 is CASSPPEAVEAFF. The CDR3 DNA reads TGTGCCAGCTCACCACCGGAGGCAGTTGAAGCTTTCTTT. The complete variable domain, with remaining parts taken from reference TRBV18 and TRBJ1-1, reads NAGVMQNPRHLVRRRGQEARLRCSPMKGHSHVYWYRQLPEEGLKFMVYLQKENIIDESGMPKERFSAEFPKEGPSILRIQQVVRGDSAAYFCASSPPEAVEAFFGQGTRLTVV.

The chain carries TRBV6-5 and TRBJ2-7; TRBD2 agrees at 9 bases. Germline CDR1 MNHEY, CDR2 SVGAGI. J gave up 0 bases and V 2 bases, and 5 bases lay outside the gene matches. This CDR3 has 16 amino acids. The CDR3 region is CASSYGAGGPSYEQYF. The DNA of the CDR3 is TGTGCCAGCAGTTACGGGGCGGGAGGGCCCTCCTACGAGCAGTACTTC.

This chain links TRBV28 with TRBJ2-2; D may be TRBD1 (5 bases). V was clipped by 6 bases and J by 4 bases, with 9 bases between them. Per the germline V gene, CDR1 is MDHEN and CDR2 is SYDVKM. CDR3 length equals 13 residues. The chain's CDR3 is CASRRGVTGELFF. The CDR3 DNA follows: TGTGCCAGCAGAAGGGGTGTCACCGGGGAGCTGTTTTTT.

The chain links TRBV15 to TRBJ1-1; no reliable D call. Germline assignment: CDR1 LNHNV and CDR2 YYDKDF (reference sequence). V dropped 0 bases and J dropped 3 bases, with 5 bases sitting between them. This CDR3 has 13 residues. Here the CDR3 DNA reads TGTGCCACCAGCAGAGATCTGTACACTGAAGCTTTCTTT. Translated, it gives CATSRDLYTEAFF.

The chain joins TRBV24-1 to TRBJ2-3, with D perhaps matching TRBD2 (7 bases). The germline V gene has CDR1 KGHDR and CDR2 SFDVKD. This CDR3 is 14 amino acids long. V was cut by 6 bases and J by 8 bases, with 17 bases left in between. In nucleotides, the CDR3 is TGTGCCACCAGTCAAGGGGGGGCAGTGGGTACGCAGTATTTT. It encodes CATSQGGAVGTQYF.

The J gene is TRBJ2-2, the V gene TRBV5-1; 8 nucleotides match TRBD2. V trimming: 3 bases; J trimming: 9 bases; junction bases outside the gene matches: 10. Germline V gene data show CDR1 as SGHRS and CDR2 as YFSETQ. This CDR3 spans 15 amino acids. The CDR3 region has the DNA TGCGCCAGCAGCTCGGGACTAGACCCAGCCAGGGAGCTGTTTTTT. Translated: CASSSGLDPARELFF.

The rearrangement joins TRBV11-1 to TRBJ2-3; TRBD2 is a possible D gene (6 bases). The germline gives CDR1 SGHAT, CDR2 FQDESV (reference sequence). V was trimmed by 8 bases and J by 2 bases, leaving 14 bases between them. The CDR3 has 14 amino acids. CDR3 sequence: CASQPLAPTDTQYF. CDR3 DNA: TGTGCCAGCCAACCACTAGCCCCCACAGATACGCAGTATTTT.

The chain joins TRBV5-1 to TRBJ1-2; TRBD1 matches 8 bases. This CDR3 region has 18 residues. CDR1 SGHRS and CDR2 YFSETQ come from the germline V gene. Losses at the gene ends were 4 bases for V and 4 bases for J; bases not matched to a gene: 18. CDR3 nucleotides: TGCGCCAGCAGCCTTGGATCCTCTTCTGGGACAGGTGGCTATGGCTACACCTTC. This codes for CASSLGSSSGTGGYGYTF.

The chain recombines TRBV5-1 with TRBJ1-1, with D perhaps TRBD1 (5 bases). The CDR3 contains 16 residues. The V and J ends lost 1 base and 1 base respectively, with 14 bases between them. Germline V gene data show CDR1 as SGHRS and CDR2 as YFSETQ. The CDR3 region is CASSLPLGDWNTEAFF. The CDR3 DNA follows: TGCGCCAGCAGCTTGCCTTTGGGGGACTGGAACACTGAAGCTTTCTTT.

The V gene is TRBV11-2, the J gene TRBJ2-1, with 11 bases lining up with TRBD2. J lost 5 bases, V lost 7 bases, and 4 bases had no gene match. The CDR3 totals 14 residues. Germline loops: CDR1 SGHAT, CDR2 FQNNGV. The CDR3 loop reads CASTLAGGHNEQFF. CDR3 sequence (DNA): TGTGCCAGCACTCTAGCGGGAGGACACAATGAGCAGTTCTTC.

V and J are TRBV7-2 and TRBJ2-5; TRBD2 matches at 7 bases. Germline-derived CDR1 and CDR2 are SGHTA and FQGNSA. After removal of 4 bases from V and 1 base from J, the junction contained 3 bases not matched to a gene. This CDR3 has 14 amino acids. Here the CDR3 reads CASSWGGTQETQYF. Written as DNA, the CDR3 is TGTGCCAGCAGCTGGGGGGGGACCCAAGAGACCCAGTACTTC.

CDR3 sequence: CASSMDRGQEKLFF. For the CDR3, the DNA is TGTGCCAGCAGTATGGACAGGGGGCAAGAAAAACTGTTTTTT. J is TRBJ1-4 and V is TRBV2, with TRBD1 matching over 11 bases. Germline CDR1 is SNHLY and CDR2 is FYNNEI. CDR3 length: 14 amino acids. Trimming took 5 bases from V and 8 from J; bases not matched to a gene: 4.

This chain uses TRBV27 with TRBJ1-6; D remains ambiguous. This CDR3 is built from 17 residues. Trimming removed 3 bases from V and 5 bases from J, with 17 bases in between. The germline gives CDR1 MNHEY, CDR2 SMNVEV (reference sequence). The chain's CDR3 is CASSFGLDPGNNSPLHF. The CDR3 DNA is TGTGCCAGCAGTTTCGGACTCGATCCGGGTAATAATTCACCCCTCCACTTT.

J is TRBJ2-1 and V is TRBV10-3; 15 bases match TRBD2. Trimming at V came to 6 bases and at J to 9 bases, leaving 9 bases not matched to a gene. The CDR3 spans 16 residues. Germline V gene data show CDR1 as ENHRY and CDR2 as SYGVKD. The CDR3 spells CAISRTSGGAQVEQFF. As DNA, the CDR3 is TGTGCCATCAGCCGGACTAGCGGGGGGGCTCAGGTTGAGCAGTTCTTC.

CDR3 loop: CAGGTSGRGEQYF. The CDR3, as DNA: TGTGCCGGGGGGACTAGCGGGAGAGGGGAGCAGTACTTC. The rearrangement joins TRBV28 to TRBJ2-7; 14 bases map to TRBD2. V trimming: 11 bases; J trimming: 7 bases; junction bases outside the gene matches: 7. The germline V gene encodes CDR1 MDHEN and CDR2 SYDVKM. The CDR3 spans 13 residues.

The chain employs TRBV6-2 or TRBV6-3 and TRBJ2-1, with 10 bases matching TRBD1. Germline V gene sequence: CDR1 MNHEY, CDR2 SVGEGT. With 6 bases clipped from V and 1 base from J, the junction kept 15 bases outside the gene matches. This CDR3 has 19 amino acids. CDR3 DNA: TGTGCCAGCAGCGGATCTCAGGACAGGGGGAGTGGGTCCTACAATGAGCAGTTCTTC. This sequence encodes CASSGSQDRGSGSYNEQFF.